This T cell receptor (beta chain) was captured by sequencing in a study of blood T cell repertoires in COVID-19. Study in general: Some COVID-19 samples were acute and others convalescent; all came from the United States, Italy and Spain. PBMCs, B-cell-depleted T cells, or T cells were the source of the cDNA or gDNA that made up the material.

The CDR3 runs 13 residues. V was pared by 7 bases and J by 6 bases, with 16 bases between. Per germline, CDR1 MNHEY and CDR2 SVGAGI. Under the authors' procedure: Reference gene primers were amplified, and this amplification served to estimate nucleated cell counts. TCRdb's table, derived via immunoSEQ multiplex PCR, lists solely in-frame clones and lacks some. V and J calls and clone size are as listed in that table; D and trimming were resolved from the DNA. Among about 280,000 clones listed, around nine tenths were seen once. Sequences were obtained from peripheral blood. The receptor was derived from a man aged 40-49 years with active or convalescent COVID-19. The chain carries TRBV6-5 and TRBJ2-7, with D possibly TRBD2 on 6 matching bases. Here the CDR3 DNA reads TGTGCCAGCATGAGCGGGCTCCGGGGCGAGCAGTACTTC. Its translation is CASMSGLRGEQYF.